The 30 T cell receptor beta chains listed next were all sequenced from one sample in a study of early stage breast cancer tumors. Assay: immunoSEQ multiplex PCR; the TCRdb copy retains only in-frame clones and omits some. The repertoire includes about 10,000 clones, 65% to 70% of them detected once, and roughly 7.1% sits in the top ten. The sequencing sample was made of breast tumor tissue. These receptors came from a person between 45 and 65 years old with breast cancer.

This chain uses TRBV6-6 with TRBJ2-3; D could derive from TRBD1 or TRBD2 (7 bases each). With 4 bases removed from V and 1 base from J, the gap between germline ends came to 12 bases. Germline V gives CDR1 MNHNY, CDR2 SVGAGI (reference sequence). This CDR3 comprises 15 residues. The CDR3 region is CASSFQGGGTDTQYF. CDR3 nucleotide sequence: TGTGCCAGCAGTTTCCAGGGGGGGGGCACAGATACGCAGTATTTT.

The gene calls are TRBV9 and TRBJ2-7, with D possibly being TRBD2 (5 bases). Per germline, CDR1 SGDLS and CDR2 YYNGEE. This CDR3 region has 15 residues. Trimming removed 4 bases from V and 2 bases from J, with 16 bases in between. CDR3 in amino acids: CASSPGRLPAYEQYF. In DNA form, the CDR3 reads TGTGCCAGCAGCCCCGGAAGACTACCCGCCTACGAGCAGTACTTC.

This clone was observed a single time. This rearrangement joins TRBV7-6 to TRBJ2-7, with 11 bases fitting TRBD2. This CDR3 spans 14 amino acids. Trimming at V came to 5 bases and at J to 5 bases, leaving 5 bases not matched to a gene. CDR1 is SGHVS and CDR2 is FNYEAQ in the germline V gene. CDR3 bases: TGTGCCAGCAGCGCCTTAGCGGGGGGGCACGAGCAGTACTTC. Protein product: CASSALAGGHEQYF.

The V call is TRBV19, the J call TRBJ1-2; unclear D gene. The V and J ends lost 11 bases and 0 bases respectively, with 13 bases between them. The CDR3 consists of 13 residues. Germline CDR1 LNHDA, CDR2 SQIVND (reference sequence). As DNA, the CDR3 is TGTGCCCACACCTCCAGTTCTAACTATGGCTACACCTTC. Translated, it gives CAHTSSSNYGYTF.

This rearrangement joins TRBV7-6 to TRBJ2-5, with D perhaps matching TRBD1 (6 bases). The CDR3 runs 13 residues. The germline V gene has CDR1 SGHVS and CDR2 FNYEAQ. V was trimmed by 6 bases and J by 7 bases, leaving 15 bases between them. CDR3 region: CASRRGGGGTQYF. The CDR3 nucleotides are TGTGCCAGCAGGCGTGGGGGCGGAGGGACCCAGTACTTC. The full variable domain, rest sourced from reference TRBV7-6 and TRBJ2-5, is GAGVSQSPRYKVTKRGQDVALRCDPISGHVSLYWYRQALGQGPEFLTYFNYEAQQDKSGLPNDRFSAERPEGSISTLTIQRTEQRDSAMYRCASRRGGGGTQYFGPGTRLLVL.

The chain has TRBV7-6 and TRBJ1-3; D call uncertain. This CDR3 contains 15 residues. V lost 7 bases and J 0 bases, leaving 13 bases between the germline ends. From germline, CDR1 is SGHVS and CDR2 FNYEAQ. CDR3 loop: CASTAIANSGNTIYF. The CDR3 coding sequence is TGTGCCAGCACCGCTATTGCTAACTCTGGAAACACCATATATTTT.

The J gene is TRBJ1-1, the V gene TRBV5-1, with unresolved D. The CDR3 is 14 amino acids. Germline V gives CDR1 SGHRS, CDR2 YFSETQ. Trimming shortened V by 0 bases and J by 1 base, and 7 bases separated the two germline ends. This chain's CDR3 is CASSLAVSNTEAFF. The CDR3 DNA is TGCGCCAGCAGCTTGGCGGTGTCGAACACTGAAGCTTTCTTT. Full variable domain (remainder filled in from reference TRBV5-1 and TRBJ1-1): KAGVTQTPRYLIKTRGQQVTLSCSPISGHRSVSWYQQTPGQGLQFLFEYFSETQRNKGNFPGRFSGRQFSNSRSEMNVSTLELGDSALYLCASSLAVSNTEAFFGQGTRLTVV.

The gene calls are TRBV28 and TRBJ1-6, with D maybe TRBD1 (6 bases). Germline V CDR1 and CDR2: MDHEN, SYDVKM. The CDR3 sequence is 14 residues long. Trimming took 6 bases from V and 4 from J, leaving 10 bases between them. The CDR3 sequence: CASRPDRYNSPLHF. The CDR3 nucleotides are TGTGCCAGCAGACCAGACAGGTATAATTCACCCCTCCACTTT.

The chain is built from TRBV7-3 and TRBJ2-1, with D possibly being TRBD1 (5 bases). This CDR3 is built from 13 residues. Germline loops: CDR1 SGHTA, CDR2 FQGTGA. The V end was cut by 2 bases, the J end by 4 bases, with 6 bases between. CDR3 nucleotide sequence: TGTGCCAGCAGCTTAGACAGTTACAATGAGCAGTTCTTC. It yields the protein CASSLDSYNEQFF.

The chain carries TRBV6-1 and TRBJ1-2; D possibly corresponds to TRBD1 (6 bases). CDR1 and CDR2 from the germline V gene are MNHNS and SASEGT. V lost 5 bases and J 4 bases, leaving 17 bases between the germline ends. The CDR3 length is 15 residues. The CDR3 nucleotides read TGTGCCAGCAGTCTCGGGGAGGGGGTTTTCTATGGCTACACCTTC. This gives the protein CASSLGEGVFYGYTF.

CDR3 DNA sequence: TGTGCCAGCAGCCCACAGGGCAAAGGGACAGATACGCAGTATTTT. Translation: CASSPQGKGTDTQYF. V is TRBV5-6 and J is TRBJ2-3; D may be TRBD1 (6 bases). This CDR3 spans 15 amino acids. CDR1 and CDR2 from the germline V gene are SGHDT and YYEEEE. Trimming removed 4 bases from V and 3 bases from J, with 15 bases in between.

This clone was seen only a few times. The J gene is TRBJ2-7, the V gene TRBV4-2; tentative D call: TRBD2 (6 bases). V lost 0 bases and J 11 bases, leaving 14 bases between the germline ends. The V gene's germline CDR1 is LGHNA and CDR2 YNFKEQ. The CDR3 contains 13 residues. CDR3 region: CASSQESGVQEYF. CDR3 in DNA: TGTGCCAGCAGCCAAGAGTCGGGAGTTCAGGAGTACTTC.

CDR3 sequence (DNA): TGTGCCACCACCCGAGGTGGGGCGGACTACGAGCAGTACTTC. As protein: CATTRGGADYEQYF. V and J are TRBV10-3 and TRBJ2-7, with D possibly matching TRBD1 (5 bases). CDR1 is ENHRY, CDR2 SYGVKD, per germline. V lost 10 bases to trimming and J lost 3 bases, with 19 bases between them. The CDR3 is 14 residues long.

This sequence joins TRBV10-3 and TRBJ2-6, with 8 nucleotides matching TRBD2. CDR1 and CDR2 from the germline V gene are ENHRY and SYGVKD. This CDR3 has 20 amino acids. J was trimmed by 0 bases and V by 6 bases; bases with no gene match: 16. The CDR3 loop reads CAISPVVSGNLLSGANVLTF. The CDR3 bases are TGTGCCATCAGCCCCGTTGTTAGCGGGAACTTACTCTCTGGGGCCAACGTCCTGACTTTC.

This clone occurred a few times. The J gene is TRBJ2-3, the V gene TRBV4-2; D possibly corresponds to TRBD1 (6 bases). CDR3 length: 16 amino acids. The germline CDR1 and CDR2 sequences are LGHNA and YNFKEQ. V gave up 2 bases and J gave up 2 bases, with 14 bases separating them. The CDR3 here is CASSQTGTRVTDTQYF. The CDR3 coding sequence is TGTGCCAGCAGCCAAACCGGGACAAGGGTCACAGATACGCAGTATTTT.

The chain employs TRBV18 and TRBJ2-5; unclear D gene. This CDR3 is built from 13 residues. Germline values: CDR1 KGHSH, CDR2 LQKENI. Trimming stripped 4 bases from V and 4 bases from J, with 10 bases between. CDR3: CASSQDLVETQYF. The CDR3 coding sequence is TGTGCCAGCTCACAGGATTTGGTAGAGACCCAGTACTTC. The full variable domain, with the rest looked up from reference TRBV18 and TRBJ2-5, is NAGVMQNPRHLVRRRGQEARLRCSPMKGHSHVYWYRQLPEEGLKFMVYLQKENIIDESGMPKERFSAEFPKEGPSILRIQQVVRGDSAAYFCASSQDLVETQYFGPGTRLLVL.

This chain uses TRBV6-1 with TRBJ2-7; 10 bases are a match to TRBD2. CDR3 length: 14 amino acids. The junction had 4 bases not matched to a gene; V was cut back by 6 bases and J by 2 bases. Looked up from germline, CDR1 is MNHNS and CDR2 is SASEGT. CDR3 bases: TGTGCCAGCAGAGATAGCGGGAGGCCCTACGAGCAGTACTTC. Protein: CASRDSGRPYEQYF.

This clone was counted a few times. The chain has TRBV5-1 and TRBJ2-1, with 9 bases identical to TRBD1. The CDR3 covers 15 residues. CDR1 and CDR2 from the germline V gene are SGHRS and YFSETQ. V was clipped by 4 bases and J by 4 bases; unmatched bases: 6. CDR3 in amino acids: CASSPGGTGYNEQFF. In nucleotides, the CDR3 is TGCGCCAGCAGCCCTGGCGGGACAGGGTACAATGAGCAGTTCTTC.

CDR3 amino acids: CAWSEQKSAFF. The CDR3 nucleotides are TGTGCCTGGAGTGAACAAAAGTCGGCTTTCTTT. The chain employs TRBV30 and TRBJ1-1; no reliable D call. Trimming took 1 base from V and 11 from J, leaving 11 bases between them. The CDR3 loop spans 11 amino acids. Germline-derived CDR1 and CDR2 are GTSNPN and SVGIG (reference sequence).

The count of this clone is one. V usage is TRBV9 and J usage is TRBJ2-1; D is undetermined. The V gene's germline CDR1 is SGDLS and CDR2 YYNGEE. Between the trimmed V and J ends, which lost 1 base and 6 bases, there was a span of 14 bases. CDR3 length: 15 amino acids. Here the CDR3 reads CASSVSWTWGNEQFF. The DNA of the CDR3 is TGTGCCAGCAGCGTATCGTGGACCTGGGGCAATGAGCAGTTCTTC.

The chain carries TRBV15 and TRBJ2-3; TRBD2 matches at 7 bases. With V trimmed by 6 bases and J by 2 bases, 2 bases remained unmatched. The CDR3 covers 13 residues. Germline assignment: CDR1 LNHNV and CDR2 YYDKDF (reference sequence). The CDR3 loop is CATRSGVTDTQYF. The CDR3 DNA follows: TGTGCCACCAGAAGCGGGGTCACAGATACGCAGTATTTT. Full variable domain (missing parts from reference TRBV15 and TRBJ2-3): DAMVIQNPRYQVTQFGKPVTLSCSQTLNHNVMYWYQQKSSQAPKLLFHYYDKDFNNEADTPDNFQSRRPNTSFCFLDIRSPGLGDTAMYLCATRSGVTDTQYFGPGTRLTVL.

The chain uses TRBV2 and TRBJ1-2; 9 bases agree with TRBD1. Trimming removed 7 bases from V and 4 bases from J; junction bases left unmatched: 10. In germline, CDR1 is SNHLY, CDR2 FYNNEI. The CDR3 is 15 amino acids. The CDR3 region is CASTPDRGRGYGYTF. CDR3 DNA sequence: TGTGCCAGCACCCCGGACAGGGGAAGAGGCTATGGCTACACCTTC.

The rearrangement uses TRBV4-1 and TRBJ2-7; weak D call: TRBD1 (5 bases). The CDR3 is made up of 14 amino acids. The germline gives CDR1 MGHRA, CDR2 YSYEKL. The germline V and J ends were trimmed by 0 bases and 7 bases, with 13 bases remaining between them. CDR3 bases: TGCGCCAGCAGCCAAGATGTCCAGGGTTGGGAGCAGTACTTC. Protein sequence: CASSQDVQGWEQYF.

The gene calls are TRBV28 and TRBJ2-5; 9 bases align to TRBD2. With V trimmed by 2 bases and J by 7 bases, 11 bases remained unmatched. Germline V gene sequence: CDR1 MDHEN, CDR2 SYDVKM. This CDR3 region has 16 residues. CDR3 coding DNA: TGTGCCAGCAGTTTAGCGGGGGGGCCTCCTGCTTGGACCCAGTACTTC. Its translation: CASSLAGGPPAWTQYF.

V gene TRBV9 combines with J gene TRBJ2-3; 8 nucleotides line up with TRBD2. Germline V gives CDR1 SGDLS, CDR2 YYNGEE. The CDR3 loop spans 18 amino acids. Trimming took 3 bases from V and 5 from J; bases not matched to a gene: 17. The CDR3 region has the DNA TGTGCCAGCAGCGCCCTGCCCTCTTCGGGAGGGTGGTTAGATACGCAGTATTTT. It encodes CASSALPSSGGWLDTQYF. Looking up the rest from reference TRBV9 and TRBJ2-3 gives the full variable domain: DSGVTQTPKHLITATGQRVTLRCSPRSGDLSVYWYQQSLDQGLQFLIQYYNGEERAKGNILERFSAQQFPDLHSELNLSSLELGDSALYFCASSALPSSGGWLDTQYFGPGTRLTVL.

This sequence joins TRBV11-2 and TRBJ2-7, with 8 positions matching TRBD1. Germline CDR1 reads SGHAT; CDR2 reads FQNNGV. The CDR3 has 15 amino acids. The ends lost 5 bases at V and 3 bases at J; junction bases unmatched: 9. The CDR3 protein is CASSPDRDLLYEQYF. CDR3 nucleotide sequence: TGTGCCAGCAGCCCGGACAGGGACCTCCTCTACGAGCAGTACTTC. Complete variable domain (other parts from reference TRBV11-2 and TRBJ2-7): EAGVAQSPRYKIIEKRQSVAFWCNPISGHATLYWYQQILGQGPKLLIQFQNNGVVDDSQLPKDRFSAERLKGVDSTLKIQPAKLEDSAVYLCASSPDRDLLYEQYFGPGTRLTVT.

This clone was picked up one time. The J gene is TRBJ1-1, the V gene TRBV28; 7 positions agree with TRBD1. The germline gives CDR1 MDHEN, CDR2 SYDVKM. V was pared by 4 bases and J by 4 bases, with 6 bases of the junction left unmatched. The CDR3 has 14 amino acids. The CDR3 sequence: CASSWGTVFTEAFF. DNA for the CDR3: TGTGCCAGCAGTTGGGGGACAGTTTTCACTGAAGCTTTCTTT.

As concerns this clone: The sample holds other DNA sequences that translate to the same CDR3. The chain is built from TRBV7-3 and TRBJ2-3, with 9 positions matching TRBD1. This CDR3 comprises 14 residues. The germline V gene encodes CDR1 SGHTA and CDR2 FQGTGA. The ends lost 4 bases at V and 5 bases at J; junction bases unmatched: 4. The CDR3: CASSSQGALDTQYF. CDR3 coding DNA: TGTGCCAGCAGCTCACAGGGGGCCCTAGATACGCAGTATTTT.

The chain recombines TRBV11-2 with TRBJ1-2; the D is unclear. The germline gives CDR1 SGHAT, CDR2 FQNNGV. V was clipped by 4 bases and J by 12 bases, with 12 bases between them. The CDR3 spans 11 residues. The CDR3: CASSSAQIDTF. The CDR3, as DNA: TGTGCCAGCAGCTCCGCACAGATAGACACCTTC.

The V and J genes are TRBV15 and TRBJ1-1, with D possibly being TRBD1 (5 bases). Germline values: CDR1 LNHNV, CDR2 YYDKDF (reference sequence). CDR3 length: 14 amino acids. Trimming pared 1 base from V and 6 bases from J, leaving 12 bases between. CDR3 protein: CATSRVRERAEAFF. CDR3 nucleotides: TGTGCCACCAGCAGAGTCAGGGAACGCGCTGAAGCTTTCTTT.